Only a few counts were recorded for the clone carrying this T cell receptor (beta chain). What it binds is not known. V dropped 3 bases and J dropped 4; count of bases not matched to a gene: 5. The CDR3 spans 14 residues. Germline CDR1 is LNHDA and CDR2 is SQIVND (reference sequence). This entry belongs to a study of T cells in Graves' hyperthyroidism and ophthalmopathy. Study context: Before treatment of any kind, peripheral blood was taken at initial diagnosis.

The study's findings and limits: Most clonotypes expanded in thyroid above 0.001 were likewise present in blood. For ophthalmopathy, model prediction preceded onset by a median approximately 6 months.

Stability of Graves' hyperthyroidism was defined as absent ophthalmopathy progression within 18 months. Using RNA transcripts as the source, TCR beta CDR3 regions were amplified. HTBI primers were the set used in a first-round RT-PCR of the TCR CDR3. Using its own MiXCR run on the multiplex PCR reads, TCRdb lists one record per CDR3 protein. The table includes about 380,000 distinct CDR3 sequences, around 13% detected once. The source is a woman aged 55-69 years with Graves' hyperthyroidism. The sequenced sample consisted of blood. The chain combines TRBV19 with TRBJ1-2; TRBD1 matches 7 bases. CDR3 bases: TGTGCCAGTAGTATCCGGGGACAGACCTATGGCTACACCTTC. Translating gives CASSIRGQTYGYTF.